The 5 T cell receptor beta chains below all came from one sample that was sequenced in a study of OX40 agonist ivuxolimab in advanced cancers. Assay: immunoSEQ multiplex PCR; the TCRdb copy retains only in-frame clones and omits some. The table includes 49,000 or so clones, approximately 90% detected once. The sequences come from CD4+ or CD8+ T cells sorted from blood, collected in a trial of the OX40 agonist ivuxolimab. Receptors originate from an adult with an advanced solid tumor such as melanoma, head and neck, liver or kidney cancer.

The chain couples TRBV7-9 to TRBJ1-2, with D possibly being TRBD1 (6 bases). Trimming took 6 bases from V and 5 from J, leaving 13 bases between them. The CDR3 runs to 13 residues. The germline CDR1 and CDR2 sequences are SEHNR and FQNEAQ (reference sequence). The CDR3 DNA reads TGTGCCAGCAGTGAGACTCAGGGGTATGGCTACACCTTC. Protein sequence: CASSETQGYGYTF.

The genes are TRBV9 and TRBJ1-4, with D possibly being TRBD1 (6 bases). Germline V lookup: CDR1 SGDLS, CDR2 YYNGEE. The CDR3 loop spans 14 amino acids. V lost 4 bases and J 6 bases, leaving 13 bases between the germline ends. CDR3 bases: TGTGCCAGCAGCCCCGCGGGGGCTTATGAAAAACTGTTTTTT. Amino acids: CASSPAGAYEKLFF.

The chain combines TRBV5-6 with TRBJ2-7, with a possible D match to TRBD1 (6 bases). Per germline, CDR1 SGHDT and CDR2 YYEEEE. This CDR3 has 18 amino acids. The V end lost 4 bases, the J end lost 2 bases, and 25 bases lay between the germline ends. CDR3 DNA: TGTGCCAGCAGCACGACCTCTAGGTCTGGACGACAGGCCTACGAGCAGTACTTC. The encoded protein is CASSTTSRSGRQAYEQYF.

J is TRBJ2-7 and V is TRBV28; D could derive from TRBD1 or TRBD2 (9 bases each). Trimming removed 7 bases from V and 3 bases from J, with 22 bases in between. The CDR3 is 16 amino acids. The germline V gene has CDR1 MDHEN and CDR2 SYDVKM. DNA of the CDR3: TGTGCCAGCAACCCTAGCGGGACAGGGAAGGGCTACGAGCAGTACTTC. It encodes CASNPSGTGKGYEQYF. Using reference TRBV28 and TRBJ2-7 for the parts outside the CDR3, the full variable domain is DVKVTQSSRYLVKRTGEKVFLECVQDMDHENMFWYRQDPGLGLRLIYFSYDVKMKEKGDIPEGYSVSREKKERFSLILESASTNQTSMYLCASNPSGTGKGYEQYFGPGTRLTVT.

The rearrangement uses TRBV5-6 and TRBJ2-1; D is unresolved. Per the germline V gene, CDR1 is SGHDT and CDR2 is YYEEEE. This CDR3 contains 13 residues. Trimming pared 4 bases from V and 10 bases from J, leaving 15 bases between. CDR3 sequence: CASSLGRLGEQFF. The CDR3 DNA reads TGTGCCAGCAGCCTTGGACGGCTAGGCGAGCAGTTCTTC. Drawing the rest from reference TRBV5-6 and TRBJ2-1, the complete variable domain is DAGVTQSPTHLIKTRGQQVTLRCSPKSGHDTVSWYQQALGQGPQFIFQYYEEEERQRGNFPDRFSGHQFPNYSSELNVNALLLGDSALYLCASSLGRLGEQFFGPGTRLTVL.